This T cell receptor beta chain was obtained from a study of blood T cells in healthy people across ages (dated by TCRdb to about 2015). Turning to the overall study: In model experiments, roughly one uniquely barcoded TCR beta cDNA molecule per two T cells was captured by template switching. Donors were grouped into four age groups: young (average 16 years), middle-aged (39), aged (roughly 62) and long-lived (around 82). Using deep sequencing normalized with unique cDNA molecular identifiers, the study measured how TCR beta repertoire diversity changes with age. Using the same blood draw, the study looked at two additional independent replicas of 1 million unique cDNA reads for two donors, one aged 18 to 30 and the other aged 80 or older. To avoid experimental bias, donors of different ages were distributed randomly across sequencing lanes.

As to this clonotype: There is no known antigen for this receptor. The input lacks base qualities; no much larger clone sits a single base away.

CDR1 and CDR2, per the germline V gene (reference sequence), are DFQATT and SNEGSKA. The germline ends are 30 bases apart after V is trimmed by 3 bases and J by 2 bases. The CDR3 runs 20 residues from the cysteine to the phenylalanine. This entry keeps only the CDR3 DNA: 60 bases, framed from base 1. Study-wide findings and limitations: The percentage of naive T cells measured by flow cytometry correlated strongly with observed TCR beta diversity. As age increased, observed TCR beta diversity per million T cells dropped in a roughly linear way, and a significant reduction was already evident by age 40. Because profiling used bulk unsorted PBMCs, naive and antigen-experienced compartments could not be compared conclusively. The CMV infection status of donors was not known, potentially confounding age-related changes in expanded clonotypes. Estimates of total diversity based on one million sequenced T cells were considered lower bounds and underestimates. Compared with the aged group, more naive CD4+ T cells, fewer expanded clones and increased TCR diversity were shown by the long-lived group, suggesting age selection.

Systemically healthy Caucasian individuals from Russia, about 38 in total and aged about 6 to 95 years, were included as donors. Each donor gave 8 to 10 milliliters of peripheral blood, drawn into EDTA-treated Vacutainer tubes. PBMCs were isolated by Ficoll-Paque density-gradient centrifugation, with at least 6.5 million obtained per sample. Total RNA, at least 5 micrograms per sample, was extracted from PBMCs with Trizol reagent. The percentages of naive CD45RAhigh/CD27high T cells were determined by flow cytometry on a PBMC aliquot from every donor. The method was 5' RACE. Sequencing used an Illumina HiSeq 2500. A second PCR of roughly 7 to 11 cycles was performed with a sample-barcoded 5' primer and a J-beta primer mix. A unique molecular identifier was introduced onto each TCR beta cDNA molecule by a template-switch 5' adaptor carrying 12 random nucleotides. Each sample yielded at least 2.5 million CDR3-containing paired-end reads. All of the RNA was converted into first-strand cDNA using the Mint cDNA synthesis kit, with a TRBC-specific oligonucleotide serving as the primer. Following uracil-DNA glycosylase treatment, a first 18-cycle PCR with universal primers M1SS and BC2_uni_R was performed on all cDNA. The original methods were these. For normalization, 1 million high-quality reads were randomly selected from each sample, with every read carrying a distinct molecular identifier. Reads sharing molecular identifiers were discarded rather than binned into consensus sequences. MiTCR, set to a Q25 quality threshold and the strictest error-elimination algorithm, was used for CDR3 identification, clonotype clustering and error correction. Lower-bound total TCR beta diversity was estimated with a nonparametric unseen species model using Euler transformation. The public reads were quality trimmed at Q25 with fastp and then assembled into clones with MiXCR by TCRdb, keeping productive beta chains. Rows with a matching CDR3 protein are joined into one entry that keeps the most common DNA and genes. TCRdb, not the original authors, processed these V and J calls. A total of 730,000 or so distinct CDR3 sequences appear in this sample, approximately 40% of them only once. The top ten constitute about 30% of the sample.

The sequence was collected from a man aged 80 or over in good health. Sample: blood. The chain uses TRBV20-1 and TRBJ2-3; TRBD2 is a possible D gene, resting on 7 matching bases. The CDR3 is CSASDPANRRGGVHTDTQYF. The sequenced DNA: TGCAGTGCTAGTGATCCCGCGAACAGGAGGGGGGGTGTACACACAGATACGCAGTATTTT.